This entry lists 5 T cell receptor beta chains sequenced from one sample in a study of CD8+CD57+ T cells in acquired aplastic anemia. It was patients with CD8+CD57+ cell expansion by flow cytometry who were chosen for sequencing. Using genomic DNA as the template, TCR beta VDJ and CDR3 profiling was carried out. TCRdb ran MiXCR on the reads and lists one entry per CDR3 protein. The sample holds more than 150,000 distinct CDR3 sequences; approximately 44% are singletons and the top ten take 3% to 4%. Input material: sorted CD4+, CD8+, or CD8+CD57+ T cells (not recorded which) from PBMCs. These receptors originate from a human donor with aplastic anemia.

This clonotype occurred many times. The chain employs TRBV11-2 and TRBJ1-6, with D possibly being TRBD1 (5 bases). The V and J ends lost 0 bases and 8 bases respectively, with 14 bases between them. The CDR3 is made up of 16 amino acids. CDR1 is SGHAT, CDR2 FQNNGV, per germline. The DNA for the CDR3 is TGTGCCAGCAGCTTAGATTCGTGGCAGGGTTATTCACCCCTCCACTTT. It translates to CASSLDSWQGYSPLHF. The entire variable domain, with the rest obtained from reference TRBV11-2 and TRBJ1-6, is as follows: EAGVAQSPRYKIIEKRQSVAFWCNPISGHATLYWYQQILGQGPKLLIQFQNNGVVDDSQLPKDRFSAERLKGVDSTLKIQPAKLEDSAVYLCASSLDSWQGYSPLHFGNGTRLTVT.

V gene TRBV24-1 combines with J gene TRBJ1-6; D is unclear. Trimming left V 5 bases short and J 9 bases short, with 13 bases between. There are 14 residues in the CDR3. Germline V gene data show CDR1 as KGHDR and CDR2 as SFDVKD. Here the CDR3 DNA reads TGTGCCACCAGTGGGGGTGCTAGCGGTTCACCCCTCCACTTT. Translation gives CATSGGASGSPLHF.

There are many counts of this clonotype. V is TRBV7-9 and J is TRBJ1-2, with D hard to call. Germline values: CDR1 SEHNR, CDR2 FQNEAQ (reference sequence). The CDR3 totals 12 residues. V lost 4 bases to trimming and J lost 2 bases, with 5 bases between them. As DNA, the CDR3 is TGTGCCAGCAGCTCGGTGAACTATGGCTACACCTTC. The encoded protein is CASSSVNYGYTF.

On this clonotype: This is likely a read error, given that the CDR3 carries no conserved phenylalanine or tryptophan at its end. The chain has TRBV7-2 and TRBJ2-1, with 7 bases aligning to TRBD2. The CDR3 length is 11 residues. J was trimmed by 9 bases and V by 5 bases; bases with no gene match: 1. Germline-derived CDR1 and CDR2 are SGHTA and FQGNSA. In nucleotides, the CDR3 is TGTGCCAGCAGCCGACTAGCTGAGCAGTTCCTC. Amino acid sequence: CASSRLAEQFL.

This clonotype occurred a few times. The chain employs TRBV6-5 and TRBJ1-4; D perhaps matches TRBD1 (6 bases). V was shortened by 2 bases and J by 10 bases, with 20 bases between the two germline ends. The CDR3 loop spans 16 amino acids. Germline lookup yields CDR1 MNHEY and CDR2 SVGAGI. This CDR3 is CASSYNPTGREGKLFF. CDR3 sequence (DNA): TGTGCCAGCAGTTACAATCCAACAGGGAGAGAGGGAAAACTGTTTTTT.